This passage covers 11 T cell receptor beta chains from one sample sequenced in a study of blood T cell repertoires in COVID-19. Data came from immunoSEQ multiplex PCR; TCRdb stores just in-frame clones and leaves some out. The table lists approximately 470,000 clones, 75% to 90% of them singletons. The sample was peripheral blood. The receptor source for this set is a human donor in a cohort sampled during active COVID-19.

J is TRBJ2-1 and V is TRBV6-5, with TRBD1 identical over 7 bases. V shed 6 bases, J shed 1 base, and the junction held 3 bases outside the gene matches. The germline CDR1 and CDR2 sequences are MNHEY and SVGAGI. This CDR3 is built from 14 residues. CDR3 loop: CASRPGQSYNEQFF. CDR3 DNA: TGTGCCAGCAGACCGGGACAGTCCTACAATGAGCAGTTCTTC.

This clone appeared once. V gene TRBV30 combines with J gene TRBJ1-1, with no clear D. The germline gives CDR1 GTSNPN, CDR2 SVGIG (reference sequence). The V gene lost 3 bases and the J gene lost 2 bases, with 10 bases spanning the gap. The CDR3 length is 13 residues. CDR3 bases: TGTGCCTGGAGCCTTTCGGGTAACACTGAAGCTTTCTTT. Residues: CAWSLSGNTEAFF.

The table lists this clone with a few counts. The chain carries TRBV3-1 (or the pseudogene TRBV3-2) and TRBJ2-1; 9 bases line up with TRBD1. CDR1 is LGHDT, CDR2 YNNKEL, per germline (reference sequence). The CDR3 sequence is 14 residues long. The J segment lost 9 bases and the V segment lost 3 bases, leaving 6 bases of the junction unmatched. DNA for the CDR3: TGTGCCAGCAGCCAGGGGACAGGGCAGACTGAGCAGTTCTTC. It encodes CASSQGTGQTEQFF.

This chain uses TRBV3-1 (or the pseudogene TRBV3-2) with TRBJ2-1; 8 bases match TRBD2. The CDR3 spans 15 residues. The V gene's germline CDR1 is LGHDT and CDR2 YNNKEL (reference sequence). Germline trimming cut 2 bases from V and 6 bases from J; bases unmatched to any gene: 6. CDR3 protein: CASSQPGGRVNEQFF. The CDR3 coding sequence is TGTGCCAGCAGCCAACCGGGAGGGAGGGTCAATGAGCAGTTCTTC.

V is TRBV3-1 (or the pseudogene TRBV3-2) and J is TRBJ1-1; D is perhaps TRBD1 (6 bases). Germline CDR1 reads LGHDT; CDR2 reads YNNKEL (reference sequence). V shed 8 bases and J shed 4 bases, with 14 bases lying between them. CDR3 length equals 13 residues. For the CDR3, the DNA is TGTGCCAGCGGACAGACACAGGGCACTGAAGCTTTCTTT. Its protein product is CASGQTQGTEAFF.

V gene TRBV19 combines with J gene TRBJ2-7, with D possibly TRBD2 on 6 matching bases. V lost 6 bases to trimming and J lost 6 bases, with 15 bases between them. Germline CDR1 is LNHDA and CDR2 is SQIVND (reference sequence). The CDR3 spans 13 residues. Here the CDR3 reads CASSGSTEGEQYF. The CDR3 nucleotides are TGTGCCAGTAGCGGGAGTACAGAAGGCGAGCAGTACTTC.

The chain employs TRBV6-2 or TRBV6-3 and TRBJ1-2, with 9 bases identical to TRBD1. V lost 1 base and J lost 8; bases outside the gene matches: 11. Germline V gene sequence: CDR1 MNHEY, CDR2 SVGEGT. This CDR3 has 16 residues. The DNA of the CDR3 is TGTGCCAGCAGTTACTTAAAAACAGGGGGCCTCTCGGGCTACACCTTC. Its protein product is CASSYLKTGGLSGYTF.

The CDR3 sequence: CASSSPAAVDTIYF. The CDR3 nucleotides read TGTGCCAGCAGCTCCCCGGCCGCGGTGGACACCATATATTTT. The V and J genes are TRBV11-2 and TRBJ1-3, with no clear D. This CDR3 has 14 amino acids. CDR1 is SGHAT, CDR2 FQNNGV, per germline. Trimming removed 4 bases at V and 8 bases at J, with 15 bases between.

This chain links TRBV5-1 with TRBJ1-6; 9 nucleotides match TRBD1. Looked up from germline, CDR1 is SGHRS and CDR2 is YFSETQ. J was trimmed by 6 bases and V by 2 bases; bases with no gene match: 3. The CDR3 runs to 15 residues. CDR3 amino acids: CASSFGQGPNSPLHF. CDR3 nucleotide sequence: TGCGCCAGCAGCTTTGGACAGGGGCCTAATTCACCCCTCCACTTT.

J is TRBJ2-7 and V is TRBV28; 10 bases agree with TRBD1. The germline V gene encodes CDR1 MDHEN and CDR2 SYDVKM. After removal of 7 bases from V and 5 bases from J, the junction contained 8 bases not matched to a gene. This CDR3 region has 14 residues. The CDR3 sequence: CASITDRGNHEQYF. The CDR3 DNA is TGTGCCAGCATCACGGACAGGGGGAACCACGAGCAGTACTTC.

The genes are TRBV2 and TRBJ1-5; D might be TRBD1 (6 bases). V was clipped by 8 bases and J by 6 bases, with 20 bases between them. CDR1 and CDR2 (germline): SNHLY, FYNNEI. The CDR3 spans 15 residues. This CDR3 reads CASRGRTALGQPQHF. The DNA of the CDR3 is TGTGCCAGCCGGGGTCGGACAGCTTTGGGTCAGCCCCAGCATTTT.